This section outlines one T cell receptor beta chain sequence together with its context. Its antigen is as yet unknown. This sample was taken from a study of OX40 agonist ivuxolimab in advanced cancers. The study, taken as a whole, reports: Among the lowest peripheral clonal expansion occurred in 0.1-3.0 mg/kg partial responders. Among some nonresponders, normalized T-cell clonal expansion was also low.

Repertoires were generated with immunoSEQ multiplex PCR, while TCRdb's copy carries only in-frame clones and drops some. The sample carries around 33,000 clones, about nine tenths recorded once. This CDR3 region has 17 residues. V was clipped by 0 bases and J by 0 bases, with 12 bases between them. Per germline, CDR1 SGHTA and CDR2 FQGNSA. Source: CD4+ or CD8+ T cells sorted from blood, taken in a trial of the OX40 agonist ivuxolimab. This chain connects TRBV7-2 to TRBJ1-3; D not certain. The receptor's source is an adult with an advanced solid tumor such as melanoma, head and neck, liver or kidney cancer. CDR3 bases: TGTGCCAGCAGCTTAGCATTGGCAGCTGTCTCTGGAAACACCATATATTTT. Translation gives CASSLALAAVSGNTIYF.